This passage covers 15 T cell receptor beta chains from one sample sequenced in a study of T cell repertoires in cytomegalovirus infection. TCRdb re-called the reads with MiXCR, one entry per CDR3 protein. Of around 900,000 distinct CDR3 sequences in the sample, roughly 30% were seen once. Antigens of these TCRs are unknown. The sample in question was cultured CD8+ T cells from PBMCs, obtained from culture after CMV antigen stimulation. The source of these receptors is a human donor in good health (CMV status not recorded). Some clones in this sample may be carry-over from other donors' samples.

This clonotype was seen a few times. The V gene is TRBV20-1, the J gene TRBJ1-4; 7 bases match TRBD1. The ends lost 5 bases at V and 6 bases at J; junction bases unmatched: 9. The CDR3 totals 14 residues. Germline CDR1 and CDR2: DFQATT and SNEGSKA (reference sequence). The CDR3, as DNA: TGCAGTGCTCCTCTTACCGGGACAGATGAAAAACTGTTTTTT. Translation: CSAPLTGTDEKLFF.

The rearrangement joins TRBV29-1 to TRBJ2-7; D possibly matches TRBD1 or TRBD2 (6 bases each). V lost 6 bases and J lost 2, with 14 bases in between. CDR3 size: 13 residues. The germline V gene encodes CDR1 SQVTM and CDR2 ANQGSEA. The DNA for the CDR3 is TGCAGCGTCTTAGTGGGGGGCGCCTACGAGCAGTACTTC. Translating it yields CSVLVGGAYEQYF.

There are a few counts of this clonotype. V and J are TRBV12-3 or TRBV12-4 and TRBJ2-4, with TRBD1 matching over 9 bases. With V trimmed by 5 bases and J by 8 bases, 13 bases remained unmatched. The CDR3 totals 16 residues. The CDR3 DNA is TGTGCCAGCAGTAGCTACAGGGGGCGCGATGGAGACATTCAGTACTTC. Encoded protein: CASSSYRGRDGDIQYF.

The chain recombines TRBV11-2 with TRBJ1-1, with 8 nucleotides matching TRBD1. J was trimmed by 3 bases and V by 3 bases; bases with no gene match: 12. This CDR3 contains 17 residues. The germline CDR1 and CDR2 sequences are SGHAT and FQNNGV. The CDR3 region is CASSFNPFADRDTEAFF. The CDR3, as DNA: TGTGCCAGCAGCTTTAATCCCTTCGCGGACAGGGACACTGAAGCTTTCTTT.

This chain uses TRBV6-1 with TRBJ2-3, with D possibly matching TRBD1 (5 bases). The CDR3 is 12 amino acids. The ends were cut back, 6 bases at V and 7 bases at J, with 11 bases in the middle. Germline assignment: CDR1 MNHNS and CDR2 SASEGT. CDR3 protein: CASRDDSNTQYF. As DNA, the CDR3 is TGTGCCAGCAGGGACGACAGTAATACGCAGTATTTT.

At least ten counts were recorded for this clonotype. V and J are TRBV7-8 and TRBJ2-5; D unresolved. The CDR3 loop spans 15 amino acids. With 0 bases removed from V and 5 bases from J, the gap between germline ends came to 13 bases. The germline V gene has CDR1 SGHVS and CDR2 FQNEAQ. The CDR3 sequence is CASSLAPPGQETQYF. The CDR3 coding sequence is TGTGCCAGCAGCTTAGCCCCCCCGGGTCAGGAGACCCAGTACTTC.

This clonotype turned up a few times. V and J are TRBV25-1 and TRBJ1-1; 9 nucleotides agree with TRBD1. This CDR3 has 16 amino acids. Germline-derived CDR1 and CDR2 are MGHDK and SYGVNS. The J segment lost 1 base and the V segment lost 4 bases, leaving 7 bases of the junction unmatched. CDR3 residues: CASSAYPGQGNTEAFF. CDR3 nucleotide sequence: TGTGCCAGCAGTGCTTACCCGGGACAGGGGAACACTGAAGCTTTCTTT.

The chain recombines TRBV12-3 or TRBV12-4 with TRBJ1-1, with D tentatively TRBD1 (6 bases). Trimming removed 6 bases from V and 0 bases from J, with 17 bases in between. The CDR3 has 16 residues. In DNA form, the CDR3 reads TGTGCCAGCAGCTTCGAGCCACAGGGACTGAACACTGAAGCTTTCTTT. Encoded protein: CASSFEPQGLNTEAFF.

This clonotype was recorded a few times. This CDR3 is CATSASTRSFTDTQYF. The CDR3 DNA reads as TGTGCCACCAGTGCGTCGACTAGATCCTTCACAGATACGCAGTATTTT. V and J are TRBV24-1 and TRBJ2-3; TRBD2 is a possible D gene (6 bases). The CDR3 length is 16 residues. In germline, CDR1 is KGHDR, CDR2 SFDVKD. V lost 5 bases and J 2 bases, leaving 16 bases between the germline ends.

In its sample, this clonotype was seen a few times. The chain joins TRBV6-2 or TRBV6-3 to TRBJ1-5; 10 bases are a match to TRBD1. There are 16 residues in the CDR3. Germline CDR1 MNHEY, CDR2 SVGEGT. J lost 6 bases, V lost 2 bases, and 7 bases had no gene match. The CDR3 sequence is CASSYRDRGRTQPQHF. CDR3 coding DNA: TGTGCCAGCAGTTACCGAGACAGGGGGCGGACTCAGCCCCAGCATTTT.

This clonotype was observed a few times. The chain is built from TRBV27 and TRBJ1-6, with 9 bases aligning to TRBD1. The V segment lost 6 bases and the J segment 7 bases; nucleotides outside the gene matches: 7. Germline V gives CDR1 MNHEY, CDR2 SMNVEV (reference sequence). This CDR3 is 15 amino acids long. CDR3 sequence (DNA): TGTGCCAGCAGGAACCGGGACAGGGTCAATTCACCCCTCCACTTT. This codes for CASRNRDRVNSPLHF.

The chain carries TRBV28 and TRBJ2-1; TRBD1 might be the D (6 bases). V was pared by 6 bases and J by 5 bases, with 11 bases between. The CDR3 is made up of 13 amino acids. The V gene's germline CDR1 is MDHEN and CDR2 SYDVKM. Here the CDR3 reads CASRLGTNNEQFF. CDR3 sequence (DNA): TGTGCCAGCAGATTGGGGACAAACAATGAGCAGTTCTTC.

This clonotype was recorded a few times. V is TRBV5-6 and J is TRBJ2-7; the D gene is possibly TRBD1 (5 bases). Germline V lookup: CDR1 SGHDT, CDR2 YYEEEE. Between the trimmed V and J ends, which lost 4 bases and 2 bases, there was a span of 13 bases. The CDR3 contains 14 residues. The CDR3 DNA sequence: TGTGCCAGCAGCGCAGGACAAGGAACCTACGAGCAGTACTTC. Amino acid sequence: CASSAGQGTYEQYF.

This clonotype was recorded a few times. The CDR3 nucleotides are TGCGCCAGCAGTCAATCGCCCGAAAGCACAGATACGCAGTATTTT. Amino acid sequence: CASSQSPESTDTQYF. This chain connects TRBV23-1 to TRBJ2-3, with D hard to call. TRBV23-1 is an open reading frame whose function is uncertain. V lost 0 bases, J lost 0 bases, and 7 bases lay in between. This CDR3 spans 15 amino acids.

This rearrangement joins TRBV15 to TRBJ1-5; D is ambiguous. Deletions cut 0 bases from V and 3 bases from J, with 9 bases between. CDR3 length equals 15 residues. The V gene's germline CDR1 is LNHNV and CDR2 YYDKDF (reference sequence). The CDR3 DNA follows: TGTGCCACCAGCAGAGATCTGGGCACCAATCAGCCCCAGCATTTT. Its translation is CATSRDLGTNQPQHF.